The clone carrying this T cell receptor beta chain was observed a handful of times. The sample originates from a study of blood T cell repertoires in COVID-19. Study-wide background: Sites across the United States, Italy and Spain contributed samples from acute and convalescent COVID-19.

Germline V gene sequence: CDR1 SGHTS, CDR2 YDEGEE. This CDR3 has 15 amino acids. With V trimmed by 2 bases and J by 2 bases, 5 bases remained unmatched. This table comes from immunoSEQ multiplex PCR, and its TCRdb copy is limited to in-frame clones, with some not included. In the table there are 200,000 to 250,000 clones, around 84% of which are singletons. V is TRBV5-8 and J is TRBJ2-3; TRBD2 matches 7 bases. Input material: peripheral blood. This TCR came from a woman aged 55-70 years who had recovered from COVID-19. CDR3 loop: CASSFEGRVTDTQYF. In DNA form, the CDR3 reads TGTGCCAGCAGCTTCGAGGGGAGGGTCACAGATACGCAGTATTTT. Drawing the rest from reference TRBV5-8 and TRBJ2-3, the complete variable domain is EAGVTQSPTHLIKTRGQQATLRCSPISGHTSVYWYQQALGLGLQFLLWYDEGEERNRGNFPPRFSGRQFPNYSSELNVNALELEDSALYLCASSFEGRVTDTQYFGPGTRLTVL.